These 19 T cell receptor beta chains share one sample of origin, sequenced in a study of beta chain features in type 1 diabetes. Every isolated RNA sample was fully reverse transcribed, so sequencing captured expressed TCRB transcripts. Some clones are missing from TCRdb's copy, which holds only in-frame ones; the method was immunoSEQ multiplex PCR. The table shows about 900,000 clones, with 15% to 20% occurring only once. The sample consisted of naive CD4+ T cells from blood. The receptors come from a woman in her late teens or twenties in good health.

A few counts support this clone. V and J are TRBV4-3 and TRBJ2-7, with TRBD2 identical over 14 bases. V was pared by 3 bases and J by 4 bases, with 2 bases of the junction left unmatched. This CDR3 contains 15 residues. The germline gives CDR1 LGHNA, CDR2 YSLEER. The CDR3 coding sequence is TGCGCCAGCAGCCACGGACTAGCGGGAGGATACGAGCAGTACTTC. It is translated as CASSHGLAGGYEQYF.

This clone showed up just a few times. Additional DNA sequences in this sample encode the identical CDR3. The genes are TRBV5-4 and TRBJ2-7, with D maybe TRBD2 (5 bases). This CDR3 comprises 13 residues. Germline V gene sequence: CDR1 SGHNT, CDR2 YYREEE (reference sequence). The V and J ends lost 1 base and 4 bases respectively, with 9 bases between them. The DNA for the CDR3 is TGTGCCAGCAGCTTGCCGGGAACTTACGAGCAGTACTTC. Its protein is CASSLPGTYEQYF.

The rearrangement uses TRBV27 and TRBJ1-2, with 9 bases aligning to TRBD1. The CDR3 sequence is 14 residues long. With 6 bases clipped from V and 7 bases from J, the junction kept 9 bases outside the gene matches. From germline, CDR1 is MNHEY and CDR2 SMNVEV (reference sequence). For the CDR3, the DNA is TGTGCCAGCAGACCGGACAGGGGCCCATGTGGCTACACCTTC. This sequence encodes CASRPDRGPCGYTF.

The chain uses TRBV5-4 and TRBJ2-5, with TRBD2 identical over 7 bases. This CDR3 is 15 amino acids long. The germline gives CDR1 SGHNT, CDR2 YYREEE (reference sequence). With 4 bases clipped from V and 5 bases from J, the junction kept 11 bases outside the gene matches. This chain's CDR3 is CASSRGGGSRETQYF. For the CDR3, the DNA is TGTGCCAGCAGCCGCGGCGGGGGTAGCCGGGAGACCCAGTACTTC.

There are a few counts of this clone. V is TRBV27 and J is TRBJ1-1, with 8 bases fitting TRBD1. The CDR3 covers 18 residues. Trimming took 5 bases from V and 2 from J; bases not matched to a gene: 16. From germline, CDR1 is MNHEY and CDR2 SMNVEV (reference sequence). The CDR3 here is CASSDRDRTRLPNTEAFF. DNA of the CDR3: TGTGCCAGCAGTGACCGGGACAGGACTCGCTTACCCAACACTGAAGCTTTCTTT.

The chain has TRBV25-1 and TRBJ2-1; 9 nucleotides align to TRBD1. Germline V gene data show CDR1 as MGHDK and CDR2 as SYGVNS. The CDR3 length is 13 residues. V shed 8 bases, J shed 6 bases, and the junction held 5 bases outside the gene matches. The CDR3 sequence: CASRDREVNEQFF. The CDR3 nucleotides read TGTGCCAGCCGGGACAGGGAGGTCAATGAGCAGTTCTTC.

In its sample, this clone was seen a few times. V gene TRBV2 combines with J gene TRBJ2-1; TRBD2 might be the D (6 bases). CDR1 is SNHLY and CDR2 is FYNNEI in the germline V gene. The V end lost 6 bases, the J end lost 6 bases, and 18 bases lay between the germline ends. This CDR3 has 15 residues. This chain's CDR3 is CASSQTLAWGNEQFF. The CDR3 region has the DNA TGTGCCAGCAGCCAGACCCTAGCGTGGGGCAATGAGCAGTTCTTC.

About this clone itself: Other DNA sequences in this specimen translate into the identical CDR3. The chain uses TRBV25-1 and TRBJ2-3; D remains ambiguous. The CDR3 is made up of 12 amino acids. The V gene's germline CDR1 is MGHDK and CDR2 SYGVNS. The V and J ends lost 3 bases and 2 bases respectively, with 3 bases between them. CDR3 coding DNA: TGTGCCAGCAGTGAGGTCACAGATACGCAGTATTTT. It encodes CASSEVTDTQYF.

There are a few counts of this clone. This chain connects TRBV2 to TRBJ2-7, with D perhaps TRBD1 (6 bases). This CDR3 spans 14 amino acids. The germline V gene has CDR1 SNHLY and CDR2 FYNNEI. Trimming pared 6 bases from V and 0 bases from J, leaving 12 bases between. This chain's CDR3 is CASRRQANSYEQYF. CDR3 nucleotide sequence: TGTGCCAGCAGGCGACAGGCGAACTCCTACGAGCAGTACTTC. The full variable domain, its missing parts supplied by reference TRBV2 and TRBJ2-7, is EPEVTQTPSHQVTQMGQEVILRCVPISNHLYFYWYRQILGQKVEFLVSFYNNEISEKSEIFDDQFSVERPDGSNFTLKIRSTKLEDSAMYFCASRRQANSYEQYFGPGTRLTVT.

The sample holds a few counts of this clone. The gene calls are TRBV29-1 and TRBJ2-1; maybe TRBD1 (5 bases). Germline V lookup: CDR1 SQVTM, CDR2 ANQGSEA. This CDR3 comprises 11 residues. V was trimmed by 6 bases and J by 10 bases, leaving 13 bases between them. The CDR3 nucleotides are TGCAGCGTGCTGACAGTTCGCGAGCAGTTCTTC. Protein sequence: CSVLTVREQFF.

The V call is TRBV27, the J call TRBJ2-7; 7 nucleotides match TRBD2. The CDR3 runs 14 residues. The trim removed 6 bases at V and 2 bases at J, leaving 7 bases unmatched. Germline values: CDR1 MNHEY, CDR2 SMNVEV (reference sequence). The CDR3 reads CASRSGGWAYEQYF. For the CDR3, the DNA is TGTGCCAGCAGATCGGGAGGCTGGGCCTACGAGCAGTACTTC.

This clone was observed a single time. This chain connects TRBV12-5 to TRBJ1-2, with a weak D call TRBD1 (6 bases). The V and J ends lost 7 bases and 8 bases respectively, with 20 bases between them. Germline V gives CDR1 LGHNT, CDR2 FRNRAP. This CDR3 is 14 amino acids long. CDR3 DNA sequence: TGTGCTAGTGCCCCGGACAGCACGGCATGGGGCTACACCTTC. It is translated as CASAPDSTAWGYTF. Supplemented by reference TRBV12-5 and TRBJ1-2, the full variable domain reads DARVTQTPRHKVTEMGQEVTMRCQPILGHNTVFWYRQTMMQGLELLAYFRNRAPLDDSGMPKDRFSAEMPDATLATLKIQPSEPRDSAVYFCASAPDSTAWGYTFGSGTRLTVV.

Only a few counts were recorded for this clone. This rearrangement joins TRBV5-1 to TRBJ2-2, with 8 bases identical to TRBD1. The length of the CDR3 is 16 residues. The germline gives CDR1 SGHRS, CDR2 YFSETQ. After removal of 1 base from V and 5 bases from J, the junction contained 7 bases not matched to a gene. The CDR3 reads CASSLSPRGRTGELFF. In DNA form, the CDR3 reads TGCGCCAGCAGCTTGTCCCCCAGGGGGCGAACCGGGGAGCTGTTTTTT.

The rearrangement joins TRBV9 to TRBJ1-2; D is unclear. V was pared by 0 bases and J by 9 bases, with 12 bases between. Germline loops: CDR1 SGDLS, CDR2 YYNGEE. CDR3 size: 13 residues. The CDR3 region has the DNA TGTGCCAGCAGCGTAGTCGCAGATGGCCGCTACACCTTC. Its translation: CASSVVADGRYTF.

The rearrangement uses TRBV15 and TRBJ2-1; TRBD2 aligns across 8 bases. Per the germline V gene, CDR1 is LNHNV and CDR2 is YYDKDF (reference sequence). J was trimmed by 3 bases and V by 8 bases; bases with no gene match: 9. CDR3 length: 15 amino acids. CDR3 in DNA: TGTGCCACCCCCACCTCGGGGGGGCTCTACAATGAGCAGTTCTTC. Amino acids: CATPTSGGLYNEQFF.

The chain combines TRBV20-1 with TRBJ2-7; D ambiguous. This CDR3 has 10 residues. The germline gives CDR1 DFQATT, CDR2 SNEGSKA (reference sequence). V was pared by 6 bases and J by 5 bases, with 8 bases between. The CDR3 here is CSAIRDEQYF. In nucleotides, the CDR3 is TGCAGTGCAATAAGGGACGAGCAGTACTTC.

In regard to this clone: The identical CDR3 is also encoded by other nucleotide sequences in the sample. The rearrangement uses TRBV7-9 and TRBJ2-1, with a tentative D call TRBD1 (6 bases). The CDR3 sequence is 13 residues long. Trimming took off 5 bases at V and 12 bases at J, with 17 bases between the two ends. Per germline, CDR1 SEHNR and CDR2 FQNEAQ (reference sequence). The CDR3 DNA follows: TGTGCCAGCAGCCAACACATGGGGGCATCGCAGTTCTTC. It yields the protein CASSQHMGASQFF.

V is TRBV28 and J is TRBJ2-1; D call uncertain. Trimming cost V 5 bases and J 12 bases, with 14 bases left between them. The V gene's germline CDR1 is MDHEN and CDR2 SYDVKM. The CDR3 loop spans 12 amino acids. The CDR3 spells CASSLQSWGQFF. CDR3 nucleotides: TGTGCCAGCAGTCTACAGAGCTGGGGGCAGTTCTTC.

This clone was counted only a few times. The chain links TRBV6-5 to TRBJ2-5; tentatively, D is TRBD1 (6 bases). V was pared by 3 bases and J by 4 bases, with 12 bases between. The germline V gene has CDR1 MNHEY and CDR2 SVGAGI. The CDR3 is 14 amino acids. The CDR3 here is CASSYQGPRETQYF. In nucleotides, the CDR3 is TGTGCCAGCAGTTATCAGGGGCCACGAGAGACCCAGTACTTC.